This T cell receptor beta chain is drawn from a study of esophageal squamous cell carcinoma under preoperative chemotherapy. Overall study context: TCR repertoires were profiled from both peripheral blood T cells and tumor-infiltrating lymphocytes. Study-level points and caveats: Paclitaxel-nedaplatin therapy caused immediate, substantial clonotype frequency changes. After treatment, tumor-infiltrating lymphocytes seemed to come partly from incoming peripheral T cells, not only local changes.

TCRdb re-called the PCR reads with MiXCR, one entry per CDR3 protein. Here the sample spans more than 15,000 distinct CDR3 sequences, 48% being singletons. Time point of the sample: before preoperative PTX-NDP chemotherapy. This clonotype was observed a few times. Antigen: not known. The V gene's germline CDR1 is MNHEY and CDR2 SMNVEV (reference sequence). The CDR3 is 15 residues long. Between the trimmed V and J ends, which lost 2 bases and 1 base, there was a span of 10 bases. This clonotype was sampled from a human donor with esophageal squamous cell carcinoma. The donor label of this sample is uncertain. The specimen was obtained from a patient given preoperative chemotherapy. The chain carries TRBV27 and TRBJ2-3; no reliable D call. CDR3 amino acids: CASSLSSKGTDTQYF. The CDR3 nucleotides are TGTGCCAGCAGTTTAAGCAGTAAAGGCACAGATACGCAGTATTTT.